A single sample gave rise to the 10 T cell receptor beta chains below, sequenced in a study of T cells after yellow fever vaccination. TCRdb re-analysed the 5' RACE reads in MiXCR, keeping a single row per CDR3 protein. The top ten clones hold over 15% of a sample with fewer than 350,000 distinct CDR3 sequences, 7.5% to 9% of them seen once. This specimen was PBMCs, taken on the day of the first yellow fever vaccination. These receptors all come from a man aged 18 to 30 who received the YFV17D yellow fever vaccine.

This rearrangement joins TRBV24-1 to TRBJ2-3; 7 bases fit TRBD2. The CDR3 loop spans 15 amino acids. Per the germline V gene, CDR1 is KGHDR and CDR2 is SFDVKD. The V segment lost 3 bases and the J segment 3 bases; nucleotides outside the gene matches: 5. The CDR3 DNA reads as TGTGCCACCAGTGATCCGACACTAGCGACAGATACGCAGTATTTT. It translates to CATSDPTLATDTQYF.

The sample holds a few counts of this clonotype. This rearrangement joins TRBV12-3 or TRBV12-4 to TRBJ2-5; 9 bases map to TRBD2. The trim removed 6 bases at V and 2 bases at J, leaving 7 bases unmatched. This CDR3 region has 15 residues. CDR3 bases: TGTGCCAGCAGAAAGAGGCTAGCGGGGCAAGAGACCCAGTACTTC. The encoded protein is CASRKRLAGQETQYF.

V is TRBV5-1 and J is TRBJ1-1; D is undetermined. The CDR3 consists of 14 residues. V was cut by 0 bases and J by 8 bases, with 14 bases left in between. Germline-derived CDR1 and CDR2 are SGHRS and YFSETQ. The CDR3: CASSLVSAELEAFF. For the CDR3, the DNA is TGCGCCAGCAGCTTGGTGTCGGCAGAACTCGAAGCTTTCTTT.

This clonotype has only a few counts. The chain links TRBV5-4 to TRBJ1-5; maybe TRBD1 (6 bases). This CDR3 has 12 amino acids. The V end lost 4 bases, the J end lost 7 bases, and 9 bases lay between the germline ends. The germline V gene encodes CDR1 SGHNT and CDR2 YYREEE (reference sequence). CDR3 bases: TGTGCCAGCAGCATGGACAGCCAGCCCCAGCATTTT. It translates to CASSMDSQPQHF. The variable domain in full, with the rest retrieved from reference TRBV5-4 and TRBJ1-5, is ETGVTQSPTHLIKTRGQQVTLRCSSQSGHNTVSWYQQALGQGPQFIFQYYREEENGRGNFPPRFSGLQFPNYSSELNVNALELDDSALYLCASSMDSQPQHFGDGTRLSIL.

This clonotype has only a few counts. This chain links TRBV20-1 with TRBJ2-4, with 9 bases that match TRBD2. V was clipped by 1 base and J by 1 base; unmatched bases: 8. The CDR3 extends over 17 amino acids. Germline V gene sequence: CDR1 DFQATT, CDR2 SNEGSKA (reference sequence). The CDR3 loop reads CSARAGSGGVAKNIQYF. The CDR3 DNA sequence: TGCAGTGCTAGAGCGGGTAGCGGGGGTGTGGCCAAAAACATTCAGTACTTC.

The V and J genes are TRBV4-1 and TRBJ1-5, with a weak D call TRBD1 (5 bases). Germline CDR1 reads MGHRA; CDR2 reads YSYEKL. The ends were cut back, 8 bases at V and 7 bases at J, with 18 bases in the middle. CDR3 length: 14 amino acids. CDR3 sequence: CASAADEGRQPQHF. The CDR3 DNA is TGCGCCAGCGCCGCCGACGAGGGGCGGCAGCCCCAGCATTTT.

This clonotype was counted between two and nine times. CDR3 region: CASSLYGTNTEAFF. The CDR3 nucleotides read TGTGCCAGCAGTTTATACGGGACCAACACTGAAGCTTTCTTT. This rearrangement joins TRBV12-3 or TRBV12-4 to TRBJ1-1, with D possibly TRBD1 on 5 matching bases. V lost 2 bases and J lost 2, with 9 bases in between. The CDR3 has 14 residues.

This chain connects TRBV5-1 to TRBJ2-5, with 7 bases that match TRBD1. J was trimmed by 5 bases and V by 0 bases; bases with no gene match: 7. CDR1 and CDR2 from the germline V gene are SGHRS and YFSETQ. The CDR3 is made up of 15 amino acids. CDR3 bases: TGCGCCAGCAGCTTGGACAGGGGATCGATGGAGACCCAGTACTTC. It translates to CASSLDRGSMETQYF.

In its sample, this clonotype was seen a few times. The chain uses TRBV10-3 and TRBJ1-6, with 9 bases lining up with TRBD1. Germline values: CDR1 ENHRY, CDR2 SYGVKD. J was trimmed by 7 bases and V by 7 bases; bases with no gene match: 5. The CDR3 contains 14 residues. CDR3 amino acids: CAIKIGQGNSPLHF. In DNA form, the CDR3 reads TGTGCCATCAAGATAGGACAGGGGAATTCACCCCTCCACTTT.

This clonotype occurred a few times. The chain joins TRBV12-3 or TRBV12-4 to TRBJ2-3; perhaps D is TRBD1 or TRBD2 (5 bases each). This CDR3 is 13 amino acids long. V lost 6 bases and J lost 5, with 12 bases in between. CDR3 protein: CASRVRGRDTQYF. CDR3 sequence (DNA): TGTGCCAGCAGAGTGAGGGGACGAGATACGCAGTATTTT.